Listed below are T cell receptor beta chains from one sample, sequenced in a study of STAT5B mutations in CD4+ large granular lymphocyte leukemia. Clones were sequenced by immunoSEQ multiplex PCR, and TCRdb holds only the in-frame ones, with some missing. The sample includes tens of thousands of clones, approximately 80% of them seen just once. The sample comprised CD4+ T cells from blood buffy coats. The receptors come from a human donor in good health. Each CDR3 is given with its conserved first and last residue. A D gene is named only where the DNA matches it firmly. A row's size may be missing; if present it is once, few, many or a size class.

TRBD2	.	TRBJ2-5	TRBV28	TGTGCCAGCAGCAAACTAGCGGGAGGGCCGGGAGAGACCCAGTACTTC	CASSKLAGGPGETQYF
TRBD1	.	TRBJ2-7	TRBV18	TGTGCCAGCTCAGGACAGGGATCGAGCTCCTACGAGCAGTACTTC	CASSGQGSSSYEQYF
.	few	TRBJ1-2	TRBV30	TGTGCCTGGAGGACTGGTTTTGGATGGACCGCCAACCGTGGCTACACCTTC	CAWRTGFGWTANRGYTF
.	.	TRBJ1-6	TRBV7-9	TGTGCCAGCAGCTTAGAAGGACGGTTGAATTCACCCCTCCACTTT	CASSLEGRLNSPLHF
.	once	TRBJ2-3	TRBV2	TGTGCCAGCATACCGCGGGTAGCCACAGATACGCAGTATTTT	CASIPRVATDTQYF
TRBD1	medium-sized	TRBJ2-7	TRBV6-6	TGTGCCAGCACCCCTAGACAGGGTAACCACGAGCAGTACTTC	CASTPRQGNHEQYF
.	once	TRBJ1-1	TRBV2	TGTGCCAGCAGTGAAGCTCGAACTCGCGCTGAAGCTTTCTTT	CASSEARTRAEAFF
.	.	TRBJ1-1	TRBV11-2	TGTGCCAGCTGCTCCGGGACGGCGAACACTGAAGCTTTCTTT	CASCSGTANTEAFF
TRBD2	.	TRBJ2-1	TRBV19	TGTGCCAGTACCACGGACGGGAGGAGAAATGAGCAGTTCTTC	CASTTDGRRNEQFF
TRBD1	.	TRBJ1-4	TRBV27	TGTGCCAGCAGTACACGGCACCGGGACAGTGATGCAACTAATGAAAAACTGTTTTTT	CASSTRHRDSDATNEKLFF
TRBD2	.	TRBJ2-3	TRBV7-3	TGTGCCAGCACTCCCAGCGGGGGGGCCGGCGATACGCAGTATTTT	CASTPSGGAGDTQYF
.	.	TRBJ1-5	TRBV7-2	TGTGCCAGCAGCTCAAATGAATGGCAGCCCCAGCATTTT	CASSSNEWQPQHF
TRBD1	.	TRBJ2-3	TRBV5-1	TGCGCCAGCAGCCCGGGACAGGGGGCGTCAGATACGCAGTATTTT	CASSPGQGASDTQYF
TRBD2	.	TRBJ2-3	TRBV28	TGTGCCAGCAGTTTCCTAGCGGGAGCAAGCACAGATACGCAGTATTTT	CASSFLAGASTDTQYF
TRBD2	.	TRBJ2-7	TRBV4-2	TGTGCCAGCAGCCGCGGGCGGGACTATTACGAGCAGTACTTC	CASSRGRDYYEQYF
.	.	TRBJ1-2	TRBV10-3	TGTGCCATCGGCGACTCCAACTATGGCTACACCTTC	CAIGDSNYGYTF
TRBD2	.	TRBJ2-7	TRBV29-1	TGCAGCGGGGGCGGGGGAACGGGGGCCTACGAGCAGTACTTC	CSGGGGTGAYEQYF
.	once	TRBJ1-2	TRBV5-8	TGTGCCAGCAGGCCGGTAATTGCCAACTATGGCTACACCTTC	CASRPVIANYGYTF
TRBD2	.	TRBJ2-1	TRBV11-2	TGTGCCAGCAGCTCCGTAGCGGGGCGAAATGAGCAGTTCTTC	CASSSVAGRNEQFF
.	.	TRBJ1-3	TRBV6-6	TGTGCCAGCCGGCAAGTCTCTGGAAACACCATATATTTT	CASRQVSGNTIYF
.	.	TRBJ2-1	TRBV21-1	TGTGCCAGCAGCAAAGCTACGCGGGGGGCGCACAATGAGCAGTTCTTC	CASSKATRGAHNEQFF
TRBD1	.	TRBJ2-4	TRBV28	TGTGCCAGCAGCCTACAGGGGGTGGCCAAAAACATTCAGTACTTC	CASSLQGVAKNIQYF
.	.	TRBJ1-6	TRBV2	TGTGCCAGCAATTCCAACCGTGGACAGAGCAATAATTCACCCCTCCACTTT	CASNSNRGQSNNSPLHF
.	.	TRBJ2-6	TRBV4-1	TGCGCCAGCAGCCAAGATTTAGGGCCTGGGGCCAACGTCCTGACTTTC	CASSQDLGPGANVLTF
.	once	TRBJ1-4	TRBV2	TGTGCCAGCACGGAACAGTTATATGAAAAACTGTTTTTT	CASTEQLYEKLFF
TRBD2	.	TRBJ2-1	TRBV27	TGTGCCAGCCGACAGCGGGGGGCTCGCTACAATGAGCAGTTCTTC	CASRQRGARYNEQFF
TRBD1	.	TRBJ1-1	TRBV5-6	TGTGCCAGCAGCGCCTACAGGGGGCTAATGAACACTGAAGCTTTCTTT	CASSAYRGLMNTEAFF
.	.	TRBJ2-2	TRBV6-5	TGTGCCAGCAAGGGCACCGGGGAGCTGTTTTTT	CASKGTGELFF
TRBD2	once	TRBJ2-7	TRBV4-2	TGTGCCAGCAGCCAAAGAAGGGAGGGGTCCTACGAGCAGTACTTC	CASSQRREGSYEQYF
TRBD1	.	TRBJ1-5	TRBV19	TGTGCCAGTAGTATAGTTCCCCGGGACAGGTTTCAGCCCCAGCATTTT	CASSIVPRDRFQPQHF
.	.	TRBJ1-4	TRBV28	TGTGCCAGCAAGGGAGAAGGCAATGTGGGAGGTGAAAAACTGTTTTTT	CASKGEGNVGGEKLFF
TRBD1	few	TRBJ2-5	TRBV14	TGTGCCAGCAGCCGGCCCCTGGCAGGGGGCCTGGAGACCCAGTACTTC	CASSRPLAGGLETQYF
.	.	TRBJ2-2	TRBV5-1	TGCGCCAGCAGCCACACAGGGGGGGACACCGGGGAGCTGTTTTTT	CASSHTGGDTGELFF
.	.	TRBJ2-5	TRBV5-1	TGCGCCAGCACTGACTCGCAAGAGACCCAGTACTTC	CASTDSQETQYF
TRBD1	.	TRBJ1-2	TRBV27	TGTGCCAGCAGTCTCGGGACAGGGCCTTGGTATGGCTACACCTTC	CASSLGTGPWYGYTF
.	.	TRBJ2-5	TRBV11-1	TGTGCCAGCAGCTTACCGGGGGGCTGGCGGACCCAGTACTTC	CASSLPGGWRTQYF
.	.	TRBJ1-2	TRBV21-1	TGTGCCAGCCCACAGGCAGGGACGGAGGTTCGAAACTATGGCTACACCTTC	CASPQAGTEVRNYGYTF
.	.	TRBJ2-1	TRBV7-9	TGTGCCAGCAGCTTAGGTGGGGGCAGTGCCTACAATGAGCAGTTCTTC	CASSLGGGSAYNEQFF
TRBD2	.	TRBJ2-3	TRBV29-1	TGCAGCGCCCGAGCGCTAGCGGAGAGCACAGATACGCAGTATTTT	CSARALAESTDTQYF
.	.	TRBJ2-5	TRBV5-1	TGCGCCAGCAGCTGGTACCAGGGGCAGGGAGAGACCCAGTACTTC	CASSWYQGQGETQYF
TRBD1	.	TRBJ2-7	TRBV19	TGTGCCAGTAGGTTGGGACAGGTTAGCTCCTACGAGCAGTACTTC	CASRLGQVSSYEQYF
.	.	TRBJ2-7	TRBV7-2	TGTGCCAGCACCGGACTAACAGGGCCCTACGAGCAGTACTTC	CASTGLTGPYEQYF
TRBD2	.	TRBJ2-3	TRBV11-1	TGTGCCAGCAGCTTACACCTGGGACTAGCGGGGGGCACAGATACGCAGTATTTT	CASSLHLGLAGGTDTQYF
.	.	TRBJ2-3	TRBV27	TGTGCCAGCAGTTTATTGGGGCTAGCGTCTGGCACAGATACGCAGTATTTT	CASSLLGLASGTDTQYF
.	.	TRBJ1-1	TRBV6-5	TGTGCCAGCAGTAGGGCCAACACTGAAGCTTTCTTT	CASSRANTEAFF
TRBD1	.	TRBJ1-4	TRBV5-4	TGTGCCAGCAGCTCCAGGGGGCTGGGTGAAAAACTGTTTTTT	CASSSRGLGEKLFF
TRBD1	.	TRBJ1-1	TRBV5-1	TGCGCCAGCAGCTCGACAGGGGTGAACACTGAAGCTTTCTTT	CASSSTGVNTEAFF
TRBD1	.	TRBJ2-3	TRBV30	TGTGCCTGGGGACAGGGGGTAGGCACAGATACGCAGTATTTT	CAWGQGVGTDTQYF